This T cell receptor (beta chain) was sequenced in a study of T cell responses to AZD1222 COVID-19 vaccine. Findings of the study overall: The study found Spike-specific TCR breadth and depth rose after two AZD1222 doses. Spike-spanning, vaccine-associated CD4 TCRs were dominant at 160-218 and 743-854. Only six people who got AZD1222 tested seropositive at baseline.

As concerns this clone: Its antigen is as yet unknown.

The protocol was immunoSEQ multiplex PCR, while the TCRdb copy is restricted to in-frame clones and leaves out a portion. The table has 150,000 to 180,000 clones, 80% to 90% seen once; the top ten hold under 7%. Germline-derived CDR1 and CDR2 are SGHTA and FQGTGA. V lost 5 bases and J lost 6, with 14 bases in between. The CDR3 runs 14 residues. This material consisted of peripheral blood, taken on day 0 of MenACWY control vaccination. The sequence was obtained from an adult in good health. The V and J genes are TRBV7-3 and TRBJ2-1, with unresolved D. For the CDR3, the DNA is TGTGCCAGCAGCCCCCCTGCCCCTTCCAATGAGCAGTTCTTC. It is translated as CASSPPAPSNEQFF.